The 15 T cell receptor beta chains below were found in one sample sequenced in a study of blood T cells in healthy people across ages. The use of a sample-barcoded 5' primer and a J-beta primer mix characterized a second PCR of about 6 to 11 cycles. TCRdb processed the 5' RACE reads anew with MiXCR; each CDR3 protein has one entry. Of hundreds of thousands of distinct CDR3 sequences in the sample, 20% to 30% were seen once. The data were also submitted as part of a second study, on T cells of mothers and their children.

The sample consisted of blood. The receptors shown here come from a boy aged 5-17 years in good health.

The chain has TRBV12-3 or TRBV12-4 and TRBJ2-5, with 8 bases that match TRBD1. The length of the CDR3 is 15 residues. With V trimmed by 6 bases and J by 5 bases, 11 bases remained unmatched. The CDR3 region has the DNA TGTGCCAGCAGCATGACCAGACAGGGGTGGGAGACCCAGTACTTC. Translated, it gives CASSMTRQGWETQYF.

Points on this clonotype: Its ends do not fully match the called genes, so a read error is possible. The chain recombines TRBV28 with TRBJ2-5; D gene ambiguous. This CDR3 comprises 13 residues. Germline CDR1 MDHEN, CDR2 SYDVKM. The CDR3 is CASTLKGRETQYF. The CDR3 nucleotides read TGTGCCAGCACTTTAAAGGGTCGGGAGACCCAGTACTTC.

This clonotype was observed many times. J is TRBJ2-5 and V is TRBV7-9; D is unclear. The J call is in doubt because the DNA end fits TRBJ2-1 better. The CDR3 is 14 residues long. Germline V gives CDR1 SEHNR, CDR2 FQNEAQ (reference sequence). CDR3 in amino acids: CASSLKDGYNEQFF. The CDR3 DNA reads TGTGCCAGCAGCTTAAAGGACGGCTACAATGAGCAGTTCTTC.

J is TRBJ2-5 and V is TRBV7-2; D is undetermined. The DNA end is a closer match to TRBJ2-7, so the J assignment may be wrong. The length of the CDR3 is 15 residues. Germline V gene lookup returns CDR1 SGHTA and CDR2 FQGNSA. CDR3 sequence: CASSLGILNSYEQYF. The CDR3 region has the DNA TGTGCCAGCAGCTTAGGAATTCTTAACTCCTACGAGCAGTACTTC.

V and J are TRBV7-2 and TRBJ2-7; D is ambiguous. The last part of the DNA fits TRBJ2-1 better; the J call may be wrong. Germline CDR1 is SGHTA and CDR2 is FQGNSA. The CDR3 extends over 14 amino acids. CDR3 residues: CASSLVQYVNEQFF. Written as DNA, the CDR3 is TGTGCCAGCAGCTTAGTCCAATATGTCAATGAGCAGTTCTTC.

Comment on this clonotype: At one of its ends the junction is not consistent with the germline gene, which may arise from a read error. V and J are TRBV24-1 and TRBJ2-7; D is unclear. The CDR3 runs to 11 residues. CDR1 and CDR2 from the germline V gene are KGHDR and SFDVKD. The CDR3 region is CATSDSRVRFF. DNA of the CDR3: TGTGCCACCAGTGATTCCCGCGTCCGGTTCTTC.

DNA for the CDR3: TGTGCCAGCAGTTTCTACCCTTCAGCCCGGACCCAGTACTTC. Translating it yields CASSFYPSARTQYF. V is TRBV28 and J is TRBJ2-5; D not resolved. The CDR3 is 14 amino acids. Trimming stripped 3 bases from V and 7 bases from J, with 15 bases between. CDR1 MDHEN and CDR2 SYDVKM come from the germline V gene.

This clonotype has at least ten counts. This chain links TRBV29-1 with TRBJ2-7; the D gene is possibly TRBD2 (6 bases). There are 15 residues in the CDR3. The V gene lost 7 bases and the J gene lost 4 bases, with 23 bases spanning the gap. From germline, CDR1 is SQVTM and CDR2 ANQGSEA. For the CDR3, the DNA is TGCAGCGCCAGAATCCCAATTGCAGGGACTTACGAGCAGTACTTC. Translation: CSARIPIAGTYEQYF.

The rearrangement joins TRBV6-1 to TRBJ2-3; 8 bases are shared with TRBD2. Trimming took 3 bases from V and 4 from J; bases not matched to a gene: 6. CDR3 size: 15 residues. CDR1 and CDR2 from the germline V gene are MNHNS and SASEGT. CDR3 DNA sequence: TGTGCCAGCAGTGAGGGACTAGTCCGGTCAGATACGCAGTATTTT. Its protein product is CASSEGLVRSDTQYF.

This clonotype was found a few times. V usage is TRBV14 and J usage is TRBJ2-5, with TRBD2 as a possible D gene (6 bases). The J call is in doubt because the DNA end fits TRBJ2-7 better. This CDR3 is 16 amino acids long. The V gene's germline CDR1 is SGHDN and CDR2 FVKESK. The CDR3 coding sequence is TGTGCCAGCAGCCGATGGCCGACGGGAGCACCCCACGAGCAGTACTTC. Its protein is CASSRWPTGAPHEQYF.

This clonotype was detected a few times. The chain links TRBV29-1 to TRBJ2-7; D uncertain. Germline CDR1 and CDR2: SQVTM and ANQGSEA. V was pared by 5 bases and J by 0 bases, with 8 bases between. The CDR3 sequence is 12 residues long. In DNA form, the CDR3 reads TGCAGCGTTCGCCAGAGCTCCTACGAGCAGTACTTC. It specifies CSVRQSSYEQYF.

There are many counts of this clonotype. This chain uses TRBV6-1 with TRBJ2-3, with no clear D. V was trimmed by 1 base and J by 10 bases, leaving 6 bases between them. The V gene's germline CDR1 is MNHNS and CDR2 SASEGT. CDR3 size: 11 residues. CDR3: CASSEGPSQYF. The CDR3 DNA is TGTGCCAGCAGTGAAGGTCCCTCGCAGTATTTT.

This clonotype was detected a few times. Its ends do not fully match the called genes, so a read error is possible. The chain uses TRBV12-3 or TRBV12-4 and TRBJ2-3; 8 nucleotides agree with TRBD2. This CDR3 contains 12 residues. This CDR3 reads CASRHRTSRVLF. The CDR3 DNA is TGTGCCAGCAGACATCGGACTAGCAGGGTCCTGTTT.

The J gene is TRBJ1-5, the V gene TRBV12-3 or TRBV12-4; tentative D call: TRBD1 (6 bases). This CDR3 has 15 amino acids. V shed 5 bases and J shed 5 bases, with 16 bases lying between them. CDR3 nucleotides: TGTGCCAGCAGTATAACCAGGGGATCCTATCAGCCCCAGCATTTT. It translates to CASSITRGSYQPQHF.

V gene TRBV9 combines with J gene TRBJ2-3; TRBD1 or TRBD2 may be the D gene (5 bases each). The germline V and J ends were trimmed by 4 bases and 0 bases, with 15 bases remaining between them. CDR1 is SGDLS and CDR2 is YYNGEE in the germline V gene. This CDR3 is 16 amino acids long. CDR3 DNA: TGTGCCAGCAGCCCCCCGGCTGGGGGAAGCACAGATACGCAGTATTTT. This encodes CASSPPAGGSTDTQYF. Full variable domain (remainder filled in from reference TRBV9 and TRBJ2-3): DSGVTQTPKHLITATGQRVTLRCSPRSGDLSVYWYQQSLDQGLQFLIQYYNGEERAKGNILERFSAQQFPDLHSELNLSSLELGDSALYFCASSPPAGGSTDTQYFGPGTRLTVL.